The 28 T cell receptor beta chains reported below all come from one sample, sequenced in a study of blood T cells in healthy people across ages (dated by TCRdb to about 2015). The library was made by 5' RACE. Sequencing relied on an Illumina HiSeq 2500. A second roughly 6 to 12 cycle PCR used a sample-barcoded 5' primer and a J-beta primer mix. TCRdb handled the public reads itself, with Q25 trimming in fastp and clone calling in MiXCR, and kept productive beta chains. Every distinct CDR3 protein forms one entry, paired with its most common genes and DNA. The sample table holds approximately 1,100,000 distinct CDR3 sequences, of which around 45% were seen once. Under 20% of the sample is in the top ten clones. What was sequenced was blood. These TCRs come from a woman aged 55 to 70 in good health.

The V and J genes are TRBV6-6 and TRBJ1-6; 7 nucleotides line up with TRBD1. The junction had 7 bases not matched to a gene; V was cut back by 6 bases and J by 8 bases. The germline gives CDR1 MNHNY, CDR2 SVGAGI (reference sequence). The CDR3 spans 14 residues. Here the CDR3 DNA reads TGTGCCAGCAGCCGGGGACAGTTGGATTCACCCCTCCACTTT. Its protein product is CASSRGQLDSPLHF.

The V and J genes are TRBV6-5 and TRBJ2-4; D call uncertain. The CDR3 is 13 amino acids. Germline V gene data show CDR1 as MNHEY and CDR2 as SVGAGI. Trimming left V 6 bases short and J 8 bases short, with 14 bases between. The CDR3 protein is CASSLLGSDIQYF. The CDR3 DNA follows: TGTGCCAGCAGCCTCCTCGGAAGTGACATTCAGTACTTC.

This sequence joins TRBV9 and TRBJ2-3, with D perhaps TRBD2 (5 bases). Germline CDR1 and CDR2: SGDLS and YYNGEE. The CDR3 has 14 residues. Deletions cut 2 bases from V and 3 bases from J, with 10 bases between. The CDR3 region is CASSVDERTDTQYF. The CDR3 DNA sequence: TGTGCCAGCAGCGTCGACGAGCGGACAGATACGCAGTATTTT.

J is TRBJ2-7 and V is TRBV5-1; TRBD1 agrees at 10 bases. Germline-derived CDR1 and CDR2 are SGHRS and YFSETQ. Trimming took 4 bases from V and 5 from J; bases not matched to a gene: 9. The CDR3 contains 15 residues. The CDR3 here is CASSEGTGAVHEQYF. Here the CDR3 DNA reads TGCGCCAGCAGCGAAGGGACAGGGGCTGTCCACGAGCAGTACTTC. Combining the CDR3 with reference TRBV5-1 and TRBJ2-7 gives the whole variable domain KAGVTQTPRYLIKTRGQQVTLSCSPISGHRSVSWYQQTPGQGLQFLFEYFSETQRNKGNFPGRFSGRQFSNSRSEMNVSTLELGDSALYLCASSEGTGAVHEQYFGPGTRLTVT.

With regard to this clonotype: At one of its ends the junction is not consistent with the germline gene, which may arise from a read error. The chain is built from TRBV5-1 and TRBJ1-2; possibly TRBD1 for D (5 bases). Looked up from germline, CDR1 is SGHRS and CDR2 is YFSETQ. The CDR3 has 14 amino acids. CDR3 loop: CASSPGQGSYGCTF. DNA of the CDR3: TGCGCCAGCAGCCCGGGGCAGGGAAGCTATGGCTGCACCTTC.

V and J are TRBV10-3 and TRBJ1-6; D remains unclear. The CDR3 runs to 14 residues. Deletions cut 6 bases from V and 8 bases from J, with 14 bases between. Germline values: CDR1 ENHRY, CDR2 SYGVKD. CDR3 DNA sequence: TGTGCCATCAGGAGGGTTGGTGGGGATTCACCCCTCCACTTT. This gives the protein CAIRRVGGDSPLHF.

This clonotype came up many times. V is TRBV7-2 and J is TRBJ1-1; weak D call: TRBD1 (5 bases). The CDR3 spans 14 residues. The V end was cut by 0 bases, the J end by 0 bases, with 5 bases between. Germline values: CDR1 SGHTA, CDR2 FQGNSA. The CDR3 DNA reads TGTGCCAGCAGCTTAGCCAGGGTGAACACTGAAGCTTTCTTT. Protein sequence: CASSLARVNTEAFF. The whole variable domain, filled in from reference TRBV7-2 and TRBJ1-1, reads GAGVSQSPSNKVTEKGKDVELRCDPISGHTALYWYRQSLGQGLEFLIYFQGNSAPDKSGLPSDRFSAERTGGSVSTLTIQRTQQEDSAVYLCASSLARVNTEAFFGQGTRLTVV.

The rearrangement joins TRBV9 to TRBJ2-1, with 7 bases matching TRBD2. Germline V lookup: CDR1 SGDLS, CDR2 YYNGEE. V trimming: 0 bases; J trimming: 5 bases; junction bases outside the gene matches: 14. The CDR3 runs 18 residues. The CDR3 is CASSVGSGSAGLHNEQFF. CDR3 nucleotide sequence: TGTGCCAGCAGCGTAGGATCCGGGTCAGCGGGGTTGCACAATGAGCAGTTCTTC.

In this sample, this clonotype turned up a few times. V is TRBV4-2 and J is TRBJ2-7; 7 bases are shared with TRBD2. V shed 2 bases and J 2 bases; nucleotides not matched to a gene: 0. The CDR3 extends over 13 amino acids. Germline-derived CDR1 and CDR2 are LGHNA and YNFKEQ. The CDR3 sequence is CASSQTSAYEQYF. CDR3 in DNA: TGTGCCAGCAGCCAAACTAGCGCCTACGAGCAGTACTTC.

In this sample, this clonotype turned up a few times. The genes are TRBV7-2 and TRBJ1-5; 7 bases fit TRBD1. The germline V gene has CDR1 SGHTA and CDR2 FQGNSA. V lost 5 bases, J lost 3 bases, and 10 bases stayed unmatched. This CDR3 contains 16 residues. The CDR3 protein is CASSPIGTDPNQPQHF. DNA for the CDR3: TGTGCCAGCAGCCCCATCGGGACAGATCCCAATCAGCCCCAGCATTTT.

This clonotype came up a few times. The genes are TRBV10-1 and TRBJ2-7, with 7 bases lining up with TRBD2. The CDR3 length is 15 residues. Germline V gene lookup returns CDR1 WNHNN and CDR2 SYGVQD (reference sequence). With 0 bases clipped from V and 2 bases from J, the junction kept 4 bases outside the gene matches. The CDR3 DNA follows: TGCGCCAGCAGTGAGTCCGGGGGGAAAGCCTACGAGCAGTACTTC. Translating it yields CASSESGGKAYEQYF.

The V call is TRBV29-1, the J call TRBJ2-5; 14 bases agree with TRBD2. This CDR3 spans 15 amino acids. V lost 7 bases, J lost 11 bases, and 15 bases stayed unmatched. Germline V CDR1 and CDR2: SQVTM, ANQGSEA. CDR3 sequence (DNA): TGCAGCGCCCGGAGGGGACTAGCGGGAGTCCTTGAGCAGTACTTC. Its translation: CSARRGLAGVLEQYF. The variable domain in full, with the rest retrieved from reference TRBV29-1 and TRBJ2-5, is SAVISQKPSRDICQRGTSLTIQCQVDSQVTMMFWYRQQPGQSLTLIATANQGSEATYESGFVIDKFPISRPNLTFSTLTVSNMSPEDSSIYLCSARRGLAGVLEQYFGPGTRLLVL.

This clonotype was picked up a small number of times. The CDR3: CSASRTLHSYEQYF. DNA for the CDR3: TGCAGTGCCTCAAGGACCCTGCACTCCTACGAGCAGTACTTC. The chain recombines TRBV20-1 with TRBJ2-7, with D hard to call. The CDR3 sequence is 14 residues long. Deletions cut 6 bases from V and 0 bases from J, with 15 bases between. Looked up from germline, CDR1 is DFQATT and CDR2 is SNEGSKA (reference sequence).

Comment on this clonotype: It may be a read error: a sequence one base away is much more abundant. The chain recombines TRBV27 with TRBJ2-7, with 10 bases aligning to TRBD1. CDR1 MNHEY and CDR2 SMNVEV come from the germline V gene (reference sequence). CDR3 length equals 15 residues. The CDR3 spells CASSPSTGGSDEQYF. The DNA of the CDR3 is TGTGCCAGCAGTCCGTCGACAGGGGGCTCCGACGAGCAGTACTTC.

The chain combines TRBV7-2 with TRBJ2-7; D call uncertain. Per germline, CDR1 SGHTA and CDR2 FQGNSA. V lost 7 bases, J lost 0 bases, and 10 bases lay in between. There are 13 residues in the CDR3. The CDR3 DNA reads TGTGCCAGCACCCTGAATCCCTCCTACGAGCAGTACTTC. Its translation: CASTLNPSYEQYF.

This clonotype was observed a handful of times. It is unclear where the CDR3 begins or ends on the DNA, so no DNA is shown, and the CDR3 is as TCRdb lists it. The chain couples TRBV27 to TRBJ1-5. Ends included, the CDR3 has 15 residues. The germline gives CDR1 MNHEY, CDR2 SMNVEV (reference sequence). CDR3 protein: CASSTSTGGNQPQHF.

This clonotype was recorded a few times. This rearrangement joins TRBV15 to TRBJ1-2; 7 bases map to TRBD1. The V segment lost 5 bases and the J segment 5 bases; nucleotides outside the gene matches: 11. The CDR3 spans 15 residues. The germline V gene encodes CDR1 LNHNV and CDR2 YYDKDF (reference sequence). CDR3 nucleotide sequence: TGTGCCACCAGCCGTGACAGGGTGAAGCTGTATGGCTACACCTTC. Its protein product is CATSRDRVKLYGYTF. The complete variable domain, with remaining parts taken from reference TRBV15 and TRBJ1-2, reads DAMVIQNPRYQVTQFGKPVTLSCSQTLNHNVMYWYQQKSSQAPKLLFHYYDKDFNNEADTPDNFQSRRPNTSFCFLDIRSPGLGDTAMYLCATSRDRVKLYGYTFGSGTRLTVV.

This clonotype showed up many times. The chain combines TRBV10-3 with TRBJ2-7; tentatively, D is TRBD2 (6 bases). From germline, CDR1 is ENHRY and CDR2 SYGVKD. The CDR3 sequence is 14 residues long. V lost 3 bases and J 0 bases, leaving 9 bases between the germline ends. DNA for the CDR3: TGTGCCATCAGTGAATACGGGAGCTCCTACGAGCAGTACTTC. As protein: CAISEYGSSYEQYF.

This clonotype was seen more than once but under ten times. The chain links TRBV5-6 to TRBJ2-3, with 7 bases that match TRBD1. The ends lost 4 bases at V and 0 bases at J; junction bases unmatched: 8. The germline gives CDR1 SGHDT, CDR2 YYEEEE. The CDR3 contains 16 residues. This CDR3 is CASSRPGQRSTDTQYF. The CDR3 bases are TGTGCCAGCAGCAGGCCGGGACAGCGAAGCACAGATACGCAGTATTTT.

The CDR3 nucleotides are TGTGCCAGCAAACCGGACAGGCCTTTTCTCGAGCAGTACTTC. Its translation is CASKPDRPFLEQYF. V and J are TRBV2 and TRBJ2-7, with TRBD1 matching 7 bases. This CDR3 comprises 14 residues. CDR1 and CDR2 (germline): SNHLY, FYNNEI. V dropped 7 bases and J dropped 6; count of bases not matched to a gene: 12.

This chain joins TRBV4-2 and TRBJ2-5; TRBD2 matches at 9 bases. From germline, CDR1 is LGHNA and CDR2 YNFKEQ. With 0 bases clipped from V and 11 bases from J, the junction kept 19 bases outside the gene matches. The CDR3 consists of 18 residues. The CDR3 nucleotides are TGTGCCAGCAGCCAAGATGCGAGCCTAGCGGGGCTATACAATGAGCAGTACTTC. Protein: CASSQDASLAGLYNEQYF.

V and J are TRBV20-1 and TRBJ2-3; unclear D gene. CDR1 is DFQATT and CDR2 is SNEGSKA in the germline V gene (reference sequence). The CDR3 sequence is 15 residues long. V lost 4 bases and J 0 bases, leaving 14 bases between the germline ends. The CDR3 DNA sequence: TGCAGTGCTAACTACTACTACTTTAGCACAGATACGCAGTATTTT. As protein: CSANYYYFSTDTQYF.

The chain combines TRBV6-2 or TRBV6-3 with TRBJ1-5; a weak D match, TRBD1 (5 bases). CDR3 size: 15 residues. Germline lookup yields CDR1 MNHEY and CDR2 SVGEGT. V shed 5 bases and J shed 0 bases, with 11 bases lying between them. In DNA form, the CDR3 reads TGTGCCAGCAGTCAGCACAGGTATAGCAATCAGCCCCAGCATTTT. Its protein is CASSQHRYSNQPQHF.

The J gene is TRBJ2-3, the V gene TRBV20-1, with 12 nucleotides matching TRBD1. The CDR3 is made up of 17 amino acids. J gave up 1 base and V 6 bases, and 11 bases lay outside the gene matches. Looked up from germline, CDR1 is DFQATT and CDR2 is SNEGSKA (reference sequence). CDR3 protein: CSAKYQWDRGRTDTQYF. CDR3 nucleotides: TGCAGTGCAAAGTACCAGTGGGACAGGGGGCGCACAGATACGCAGTATTTT.

In the case of this clonotype: One end of the junction fails to match germline, which may point to a read error. The chain couples TRBV6-6 to TRBJ1-2; D not certain. The CDR3 length is 13 residues. Germline CDR1 reads MNHNY; CDR2 reads SVGAGI (reference sequence). CDR3 amino acids: CAGSYPRAYGYTF. CDR3 sequence (DNA): TGTGCCGGCAGCTACCCCCGGGCCTATGGCTACACCTTC.

The chain couples TRBV6-4 to TRBJ1-1, with D possibly TRBD1 on 6 matching bases. Germline loops: CDR1 MRHNA, CDR2 SNTAGT. V was shortened by 5 bases and J by 7 bases, with 14 bases between the two germline ends. The CDR3 runs to 13 residues. CDR3 sequence reads: CASSPWGPYEAFF. Written as DNA, the CDR3 is TGTGCCAGCAGTCCATGGGGGCCCTATGAAGCTTTCTTT.

This clonotype is a singleton in its sample. This chain connects TRBV5-1 to TRBJ2-7; 14 bases line up with TRBD2. The CDR3 extends over 17 amino acids. From germline, CDR1 is SGHRS and CDR2 YFSETQ. V lost 3 bases and J lost 2; bases outside the gene matches: 7. The CDR3 is CASSSGLAGVGPYEQYF. In DNA, the CDR3 is TGCGCCAGCAGCTCGGGACTAGCGGGAGTTGGGCCCTACGAGCAGTACTTC. Full variable domain (outside the CDR3, taken from reference TRBV5-1 and TRBJ2-7): KAGVTQTPRYLIKTRGQQVTLSCSPISGHRSVSWYQQTPGQGLQFLFEYFSETQRNKGNFPGRFSGRQFSNSRSEMNVSTLELGDSALYLCASSSGLAGVGPYEQYFGPGTRLTVT.

This clonotype was detected a few times. CDR3 sequence: CASSDPDRGGTYEQYF. Written as DNA, the CDR3 is TGTGCCAGCAGTGACCCGGACAGGGGAGGGACCTACGAGCAGTACTTC. This sequence joins TRBV25-1 and TRBJ2-7, with TRBD1 identical over 9 bases. Germline lookup yields CDR1 MGHDK and CDR2 SYGVNS. The V gene end was trimmed by 3 bases and the J gene end by 2 bases; junction bases not matched to a gene: 8. The CDR3 has 16 amino acids.